Detailed here is one T cell receptor (beta chain). Following RNA extraction, reverse transcription yielded cDNA that acted as the sequencing template. Assay used: immunoSEQ multiplex PCR; TCRdb lists only in-frame clones, some missing. This sample has some 120,000 clones, with about 50% found just once. This sample was taken from a study of CD8+ T cells in alopecia areata. The CDR3 consists of 14 residues. Trimming stripped 4 bases from V and 6 bases from J, with 13 bases between. The germline V gene has CDR1 SGDLS and CDR2 YYNGEE. The sequenced sample was NKG2D-low CD8+ T cells sorted from blood. J is TRBJ2-2 and V is TRBV9; D perhaps matches TRBD2 (6 bases). This clonotype was obtained from a human donor with alopecia areata. The CDR3 loop is CASSRENSAGELFF. DNA of the CDR3: TGTGCCAGCAGCCGGGAGAATTCGGCCGGGGAGCTGTTTTTT.